This T cell receptor (beta chain) originates from a study of multiple sclerosis patients with progressive multifocal leukoencephalopathy. Time point denoted: before natalizumab initiation. Points on this clone: The antigen is unknown.

The CDR3 spans 18 residues. CDR1 is SGHRS and CDR2 is YFSETQ in the germline V gene. Trimming cost V 3 bases and J 2 bases, with 23 bases left between them. Every PCR reaction included synthetic inline CDR3 controls for all V-J pairings. TCRdb's table, derived via immunoSEQ multiplex PCR, lists solely in-frame clones and lacks some. The sample records roughly 28,000 clones, more than 70% being singletons. Notes on the study in general: Most PML patients had lower entropy, suggesting less diverse TRB repertoires. Before and during natalizumab, the clones expanded at PML already existed. No common TRBV or TRBJ usage or pairing appeared at PML.

The chain recombines TRBV5-1 with TRBJ1-1; no definite D call. The clonotype originates from a human donor with multiple sclerosis. The sequencing sample was made of PBMCs. CDR3 bases: TGCGCCAGCAGCTCCCTTGGTTTAATAAAGGCACCCAACACTGAAGCTTTCTTT. Amino acid sequence: CASSSLGLIKAPNTEAFF.